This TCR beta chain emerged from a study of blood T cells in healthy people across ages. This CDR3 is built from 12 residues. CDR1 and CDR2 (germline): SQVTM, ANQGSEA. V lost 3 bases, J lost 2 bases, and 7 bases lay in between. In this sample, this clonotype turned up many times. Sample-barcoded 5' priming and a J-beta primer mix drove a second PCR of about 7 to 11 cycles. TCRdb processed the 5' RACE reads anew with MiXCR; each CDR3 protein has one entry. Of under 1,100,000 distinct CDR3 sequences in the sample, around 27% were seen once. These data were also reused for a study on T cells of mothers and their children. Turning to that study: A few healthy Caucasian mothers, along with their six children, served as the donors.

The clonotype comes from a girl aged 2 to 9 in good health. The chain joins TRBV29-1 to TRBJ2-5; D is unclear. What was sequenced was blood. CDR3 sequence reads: CSVDSGQETQYF. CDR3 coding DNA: TGCAGCGTTGATTCGGGTCAAGAGACCCAGTACTTC.